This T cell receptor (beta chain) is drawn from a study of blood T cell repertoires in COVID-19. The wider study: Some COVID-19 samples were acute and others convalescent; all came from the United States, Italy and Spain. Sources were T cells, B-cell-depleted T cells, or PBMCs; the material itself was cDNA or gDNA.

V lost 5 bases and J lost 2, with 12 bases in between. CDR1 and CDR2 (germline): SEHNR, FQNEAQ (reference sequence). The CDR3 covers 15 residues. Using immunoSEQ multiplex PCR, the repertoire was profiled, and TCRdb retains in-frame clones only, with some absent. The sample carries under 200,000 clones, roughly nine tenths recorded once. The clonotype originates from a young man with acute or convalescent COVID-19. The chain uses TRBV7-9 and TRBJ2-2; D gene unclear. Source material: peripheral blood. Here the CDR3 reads CASSPPTGNTGELFF. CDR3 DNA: TGTGCCAGCAGCCCGCCGACTGGTAACACCGGGGAGCTGTTTTTT.